These 12 T cell receptor beta chains originate from one sample sequenced in a study of T cell repertoires in cytomegalovirus infection. The antigens for these receptors are not known. TCRdb itself ran the reads through MiXCR, one entry per CDR3 protein. The sample has some 130,000 distinct CDR3 sequences, over 25% seen once; the top ten hold 45% to 55%. Sequencing used CD8+ T cells from cultured PBMCs, obtained from culture after CMV antigen stimulation. The receptors come from a human donor in good health (CMV status not recorded). Some clones in this sample may be carry-over from other donors' samples.

This clonotype was detected ten times or more. This chain links TRBV7-2 with TRBJ2-5, with D unresolved. The CDR3 runs 13 residues. The V gene lost 1 base and the J gene lost 3 bases, with 6 bases spanning the gap. Germline V lookup: CDR1 SGHTA, CDR2 FQGNSA. The CDR3 loop reads CASSLESEETQYF. In DNA form, the CDR3 reads TGTGCCAGCAGCTTAGAGTCCGAAGAGACCCAGTACTTC.

In this sample, this clonotype turned up many times. The chain links TRBV7-6 to TRBJ1-1; D is ambiguous. The V end was cut by 8 bases, the J end by 4 bases, with 8 bases between. CDR1 is SGHVS and CDR2 is FNYEAQ in the germline V gene. The CDR3 is made up of 11 amino acids. CDR3 coding DNA: TGTGCCAGCTCGCGGGGCACTGAAGCTTTCTTT. Its protein is CASSRGTEAFF.

The chain combines TRBV19 with TRBJ2-7; D is possibly TRBD1 (6 bases). CDR3 size: 15 residues. In germline, CDR1 is LNHDA, CDR2 SQIVND (reference sequence). The germline V and J ends were trimmed by 3 bases and 2 bases, with 14 bases remaining between them. The CDR3 is CASSISVDSAYEQYF. The CDR3 DNA sequence: TGTGCCAGTAGTATCTCGGTGGACAGTGCCTACGAGCAGTACTTC.

The chain employs TRBV27 and TRBJ2-7; 11 positions agree with TRBD2. Germline loops: CDR1 MNHEY, CDR2 SMNVEV (reference sequence). The V segment lost 4 bases and the J segment 6 bases; nucleotides outside the gene matches: 2. The CDR3 is made up of 13 amino acids. In DNA form, the CDR3 reads TGTGCCAGCAGTTCAGGACTAGCGGGCGAGCAGTACTTC. Encoded protein: CASSSGLAGEQYF.

This clonotype has a count of ten or more. V gene TRBV6-5 combines with J gene TRBJ1-2, with 9 bases that match TRBD1. The length of the CDR3 is 16 residues. J was trimmed by 6 bases and V by 2 bases; bases with no gene match: 10. Per the germline V gene, CDR1 is MNHEY and CDR2 is SVGAGI. In DNA, the CDR3 is TGTGCCAGCAGTTACCAACCGGGACAGGGTATCGATGGCTACACCTTC. This sequence encodes CASSYQPGQGIDGYTF.

There are a few counts of this clonotype. The genes are TRBV5-4 and TRBJ1-2; TRBD1 might be the D (5 bases). Looked up from germline, CDR1 is SGHNT and CDR2 is YYREEE (reference sequence). This CDR3 has 13 residues. Trimming shortened V by 4 bases and J by 2 bases, and 9 bases separated the two germline ends. The CDR3: CASSRGNNYGYTF. The CDR3 DNA reads as TGTGCCAGCAGCCGGGGCAACAACTATGGCTACACCTTC.

The V and J genes are TRBV2 and TRBJ2-1, with 10 bases lining up with TRBD1. Germline V lookup: CDR1 SNHLY, CDR2 FYNNEI. The ends lost 1 base at V and 3 bases at J; junction bases unmatched: 3. The CDR3 is 16 amino acids. The CDR3 coding sequence is TGTGCCAGCAGTGAAGGACAGGGGGCGAGCTACAATGAGCAGTTCTTC. It is translated as CASSEGQGASYNEQFF.

This clonotype was seen only a few times. The chain couples TRBV7-8 to TRBJ2-3; 7 bases are shared with TRBD2. The V segment lost 2 bases and the J segment 8 bases; nucleotides outside the gene matches: 10. The germline V gene has CDR1 SGHVS and CDR2 FQNEAQ. The CDR3 extends over 15 amino acids. CDR3 in amino acids: CASSLPRDGGSTQYF. The CDR3 bases are TGTGCCAGCAGCTTACCCCGGGACGGCGGGAGTACGCAGTATTTT.

There are many counts of this clonotype. The chain links TRBV20-1 to TRBJ1-1; a weak D match, TRBD1 (6 bases). This CDR3 is 15 amino acids long. V lost 0 bases and J 4 bases, leaving 15 bases between the germline ends. Per the germline V gene, CDR1 is DFQATT and CDR2 is SNEGSKA (reference sequence). The CDR3 sequence: CSARDLRRGSTEAFF. CDR3 coding DNA: TGCAGTGCTAGAGATCTCCGCAGGGGAAGCACTGAAGCTTTCTTT.

The chain recombines TRBV6-8 with TRBJ2-5, with TRBD1 matching 12 bases. This CDR3 spans 15 amino acids. V shed 7 bases and J 5 bases; nucleotides not matched to a gene: 8. Germline V gives CDR1 MNHGY, CDR2 SAAAGT. The DNA of the CDR3 is TGTGCCAGCAAAGCCGGGACAGGGGGCTTCGAGACCCAGTACTTC. Protein product: CASKAGTGGFETQYF.

This chain links TRBV25-1 with TRBJ2-7; D remains ambiguous. The CDR3 has 14 residues. Trimming pared 3 bases from V and 5 bases from J, leaving 14 bases between. CDR1 MGHDK and CDR2 SYGVNS come from the germline V gene. CDR3: CASSDAPSSDEQYF. DNA for the CDR3: TGTGCCAGCAGTGACGCCCCATCTAGTGACGAGCAGTACTTC.

The chain combines TRBV12-3 or TRBV12-4 with TRBJ2-5; 7 nucleotides align to TRBD2. The CDR3 loop spans 13 amino acids. V dropped 0 bases and J dropped 7; count of bases not matched to a gene: 2. The CDR3 loop is CASSLAERGTQYF. CDR3 nucleotides: TGTGCCAGCAGTTTAGCAGAGCGGGGGACCCAGTACTTC.